This TCR beta chain was retrieved from a study of post-analysis software for immune sequencing data. The study, taken as a whole, reports: Controls had lower frequencies than patients of about 5 TRBV segments, which included TRBV5-6, TRBV5-1 and TRBV20-1.

This CDR3 is 12 amino acids long. The germline gives CDR1 DFQATT, CDR2 SNEGSKA (reference sequence). V shed 3 bases and J shed 10 bases, with 15 bases lying between them. Every TCR beta cDNA library bore unique molecular identifiers. Yield was some 500,000 cDNA molecules from roughly 1 to 10 million T cells. TCRdb reanalysed the PCR reads using MiXCR and keeps one entry per CDR3 protein. The data show 150,000 to 200,000 distinct CDR3 sequences, under 40% seen once. With regard to this clonotype: What it binds is unknown.

Sequenced here: blood, sampled after autologous hematopoietic stem cell transplantation. This receptor was taken from a girl aged 5 to 17 with multiple sclerosis. The V call is TRBV20-1, the J call TRBJ1-1, with a possible D match to TRBD1 (5 bases). CDR3 region: CSAREGTLGAFF. For the CDR3, the DNA is TGCAGTGCTAGGGAAGGGACGCTTGGAGCTTTCTTT.